The source of this T cell receptor (beta chain) is a study of T cells after yellow fever vaccination. CDR3 length equals 14 residues. Germline V gene data show CDR1 as SGHVS and CDR2 as FNYEAQ. V dropped 8 bases and J dropped 8; count of bases not matched to a gene: 9. This clonotype was recorded at least ten times. TCRdb ran MiXCR on the 5' RACE reads and lists one entry per CDR3 protein. The data show about 53,000 distinct CDR3 sequences, approximately 6% seen once. Study-level findings and limits: Peaking on day 5 versus 15, the secondary response was faster but weaker. Post-booster samples contained most primary-vaccination clones (approximately 95% CD4, around 88% CD8).

Here the sequenced sample was PBMCs, either bulk or a sorted T-cell subset (CD4+, CD8+, memory, or dextramer-sorted; not recorded which), taken on the day of the yellow fever booster vaccination. The chain links TRBV7-6 to TRBJ1-6; 7 bases are shared with TRBD1. This clonotype was obtained from a man aged 18 to 35 who received the YFV17D yellow fever vaccine. CDR3 DNA sequence: TGTGCCAGCGGCCAGGGGGGGGCATATTCACCCCTCCACTTT. Encoded protein: CASGQGGAYSPLHF.